A single sample gave rise to the 10 T cell receptor beta chains below, sequenced in a study of blood T cell repertoires in COVID-19. Libraries were prepared by immunoSEQ multiplex PCR; TCRdb keeps only in-frame clonotypes and omits some of them. The sample shows 150,000 to 200,000 clones, around 90% of them seen only once. The sample was peripheral blood. The receptors here all came from a man aged 55 to 70 with acute or convalescent COVID-19.

This chain connects TRBV11-2 to TRBJ2-5; 10 bases match TRBD1. This CDR3 is 16 amino acids long. Germline lookup yields CDR1 SGHAT and CDR2 FQNNGV. Trimming took 2 bases from V and 5 from J; bases not matched to a gene: 8. This CDR3 reads CASSLSGQGGGETQYF. Here the CDR3 DNA reads TGTGCCAGCAGCTTATCTGGACAGGGGGGCGGCGAGACCCAGTACTTC.

This sequence joins TRBV10-2 and TRBJ2-7; no clear D gene. V shed 6 bases and J shed 0 bases, with 9 bases lying between them. Germline V gene data show CDR1 as WSHSY and CDR2 as SAAADI. This CDR3 has 13 amino acids. CDR3 DNA sequence: TGCGCCAGCAGCCAGGAACCCTCCTACGAGCAGTACGTC. Its translation: CASSQEPSYEQYV.

The CDR3 spells CASSLSSGAGSYNEQFF. The CDR3 coding sequence is TGTGCCAGCAGCTTATCAAGCGGGGCCGGCTCCTACAATGAGCAGTTCTTC. V is TRBV11-3 and J is TRBJ2-1, with TRBD2 matching over 7 bases. Germline V gene sequence: CDR1 SGHNT, CDR2 YENEEA. The CDR3 runs 17 residues. After removal of 2 bases from V and 0 bases from J, the junction contained 7 bases not matched to a gene.

The gene calls are TRBV19 and TRBJ2-6, with a possible D match to TRBD1 (7 bases). The CDR3 runs 16 residues. Per the germline V gene, CDR1 is LNHDA and CDR2 is SQIVND (reference sequence). The germline V and J ends were trimmed by 7 bases and 3 bases, with 16 bases remaining between them. The CDR3 DNA follows: TGTGCCAGTAATGGGAGGAGGGGGCTTGGGGCCAACGTCCTGACTTTC. This codes for CASNGRRGLGANVLTF. The variable domain in full, completed from reference TRBV19 and TRBJ2-6, reads DGGITQSPKYLFRKEGQNVTLSCEQNLNHDAMYWYRQDPGQGLRLIYYSQIVNDFQKGDIAEGYSVSREKKESFPLTVTSAQKNPTAFYLCASNGRRGLGANVLTFGAGSRLTVL.

V is TRBV10-2 and J is TRBJ2-1; D not resolved. Germline V gene sequence: CDR1 WSHSY, CDR2 SAAADI. V lost 3 bases and J 5 bases, leaving 5 bases between the germline ends. The CDR3 covers 12 residues. CDR3: CASSETDNEQFF. Here the CDR3 DNA reads TGCGCCAGCAGTGAAACGGACAATGAGCAGTTCTTC.

This sequence joins TRBV11-3 and TRBJ2-2, with a possible D match to TRBD1 (5 bases). The V end lost 1 base, the J end lost 1 base, and 10 bases lay between the germline ends. Looked up from germline, CDR1 is SGHNT and CDR2 is YENEEA. This CDR3 spans 16 amino acids. The CDR3 coding sequence is TGTGCCAGCAGCTTAGGGGCAGGGCAGAACACCGGGGAGCTGTTTTTT. Its translation is CASSLGAGQNTGELFF. Full variable domain (rest looked up from reference TRBV11-3 and TRBJ2-2): EAGVVQSPRYKIIEKKQPVAFWCNPISGHNTLYWYLQNLGQGPELLIRYENEEAVDDSQLPKDRFSAERLKGVDSTLKIQPAELGDSAVYLCASSLGAGQNTGELFFGEGSRLTVL.

The rearrangement links TRBV18 to TRBJ1-5, with a tentative D call TRBD1 (5 bases). Germline CDR1 KGHSH, CDR2 LQKENI. The CDR3 totals 14 residues. Trimming removed 0 bases at V and 6 bases at J, with 9 bases between. The CDR3 sequence is CASSPPGGSQPQHF. CDR3 nucleotides: TGTGCCAGCTCACCACCGGGGGGAAGTCAGCCCCAGCATTTT.

The sample holds one count of this clone. V usage is TRBV11-3 and J usage is TRBJ1-1; D is undetermined. The CDR3 runs 14 residues. V shed 2 bases and J shed 1 base, with 8 bases lying between them. Germline V gene data show CDR1 as SGHNT and CDR2 as YENEEA. CDR3 protein: CASSLTAENTEAFF. The CDR3 DNA follows: TGTGCCAGCAGCTTAACAGCTGAGAACACTGAAGCTTTCTTT.

J is TRBJ1-2 and V is TRBV19; D might be TRBD1 (6 bases). The CDR3 consists of 14 residues. Germline loops: CDR1 LNHDA, CDR2 SQIVND (reference sequence). Trimming took off 1 base at V and 3 bases at J, with 9 bases between the two ends. The CDR3 bases are TGTGCCAGTAGTATAGTGGGACATGACTATGGCTACACCTTC. Amino acids: CASSIVGHDYGYTF.

V and J are TRBV11-2 and TRBJ1-2, with D unclear. Germline V gives CDR1 SGHAT, CDR2 FQNNGV. The CDR3 consists of 15 residues. V dropped 2 bases and J dropped 0 bases, with 10 bases sitting between them. In DNA form, the CDR3 reads TGTGCCAGCAGCTTATCACCGACACCTAACTATGGCTACACCTTC. Its translation is CASSLSPTPNYGYTF. The entire variable domain, with the rest obtained from reference TRBV11-2 and TRBJ1-2, is as follows: EAGVAQSPRYKIIEKRQSVAFWCNPISGHATLYWYQQILGQGPKLLIQFQNNGVVDDSQLPKDRFSAERLKGVDSTLKIQPAKLEDSAVYLCASSLSPTPNYGYTFGSGTRLTVV.